The 7 T cell receptor beta chains in this list originate from one sample, sequenced in a study of T cell changes during pregnancy in multiple sclerosis. Sequencing used immunoSEQ multiplex PCR; TCRdb keeps in-frame clones, though not all of them. The data contain tens of thousands of clones, 94% of them singletons. The sequencing used CD4+ T cells from peripheral blood mononuclear cells, collected in the first trimester of pregnancy. The source of these receptors is a female donor with multiple sclerosis, enrolled in a pregnancy study.

V gene TRBV7-2 combines with J gene TRBJ2-2; 9 nucleotides match TRBD1. The germline CDR1 and CDR2 sequences are SGHTA and FQGNSA. The CDR3 runs 16 residues. V was pared by 4 bases and J by 7 bases, with 10 bases of the junction left unmatched. CDR3 nucleotides: TGTGCCAGCAGCTGGGGGACAGGGTGGCGGAGCGGGGAGCTGTTTTTT. This codes for CASSWGTGWRSGELFF.

This clone appeared once. The chain employs TRBV7-9 and TRBJ2-3, with TRBD1 identical over 8 bases. The CDR3 spans 18 residues. Germline CDR1 reads SEHNR; CDR2 reads FQNEAQ (reference sequence). The V gene end was trimmed by 1 base and the J gene end by 1 base; junction bases not matched to a gene: 10. DNA for the CDR3: TGTGCCAGCAGCTTAGGAGGGGCGGGCAGGGGGCGCACAGATACGCAGTATTTT. Encoded protein: CASSLGGAGRGRTDTQYF.

Only one count was recorded for this clone. This sequence joins TRBV29-1 and TRBJ2-7; tentatively, D is TRBD2 (5 bases). This CDR3 spans 15 amino acids. The germline V gene has CDR1 SQVTM and CDR2 ANQGSEA. The V end was cut by 6 bases, the J end by 0 bases, with 18 bases between. Here the CDR3 DNA reads TGCAGCGTCCTCCTAACGGAGCGGATCTCCTACGAGCAGTACTTC. Residues: CSVLLTERISYEQYF.

The chain is built from TRBV7-3 and TRBJ1-2; no clear D. The germline CDR1 and CDR2 sequences are SGHTA and FQGTGA. V lost 5 bases and J lost 9, with 19 bases in between. The CDR3 consists of 14 residues. The CDR3 region has the DNA TGTGCCAGCAGCCCCGGAGGATCGGCCCGGAGCTACACCTTC. Encoded protein: CASSPGGSARSYTF.

This clone was observed a handful of times. The chain uses TRBV2 and TRBJ1-6, with TRBD1 matching over 8 bases. Germline V gene sequence: CDR1 SNHLY, CDR2 FYNNEI. The trim removed 3 bases at V and 7 bases at J, leaving 5 bases unmatched. The CDR3 spans 15 residues. Here the CDR3 reads CASSDWTGRNSPLHF. In DNA, the CDR3 is TGTGCCAGCAGTGATTGGACAGGGAGGAATTCACCCCTCCACTTT. Full variable domain (missing parts from reference TRBV2 and TRBJ1-6): EPEVTQTPSHQVTQMGQEVILRCVPISNHLYFYWYRQILGQKVEFLVSFYNNEISEKSEIFDDQFSVERPDGSNFTLKIRSTKLEDSAMYFCASSDWTGRNSPLHFGNGTRLTVT.

V gene TRBV5-4 combines with J gene TRBJ2-1; TRBD2 agrees at 7 bases. The ends lost 4 bases at V and 2 bases at J; junction bases unmatched: 6. There are 15 residues in the CDR3. Germline assignment: CDR1 SGHNT and CDR2 YYREEE (reference sequence). The CDR3 is CASSPMGGAYNEQFF. The CDR3, as DNA: TGTGCCAGCAGCCCTATGGGGGGGGCCTACAATGAGCAGTTCTTC.

V is TRBV7-8 and J is TRBJ2-7; D uncertain. The CDR3 is 12 amino acids. Trimming shortened V by 5 bases and J by 4 bases, and 9 bases separated the two germline ends. Germline values: CDR1 SGHVS, CDR2 FQNEAQ. This CDR3 reads CASSPHSYEQYF. The CDR3 nucleotides are TGTGCCAGCAGCCCCCACTCTTACGAGCAGTACTTC.